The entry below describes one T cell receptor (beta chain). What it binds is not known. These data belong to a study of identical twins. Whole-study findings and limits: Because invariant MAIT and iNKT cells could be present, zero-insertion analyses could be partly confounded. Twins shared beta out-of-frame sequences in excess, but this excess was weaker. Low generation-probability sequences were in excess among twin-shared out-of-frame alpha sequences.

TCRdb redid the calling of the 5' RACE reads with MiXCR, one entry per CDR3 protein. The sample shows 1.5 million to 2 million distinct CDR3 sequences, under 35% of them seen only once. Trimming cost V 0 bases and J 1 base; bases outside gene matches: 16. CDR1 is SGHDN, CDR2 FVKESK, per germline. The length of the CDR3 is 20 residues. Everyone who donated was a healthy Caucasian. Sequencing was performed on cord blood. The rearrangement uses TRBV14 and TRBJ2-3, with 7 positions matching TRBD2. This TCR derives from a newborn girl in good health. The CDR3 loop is CASSQDTAGVVLVGTDTQYF. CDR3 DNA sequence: TGTGCCAGCAGCCAAGACACTGCGGGGGTAGTCCTGGTCGGCACAGATACGCAGTATTTT.